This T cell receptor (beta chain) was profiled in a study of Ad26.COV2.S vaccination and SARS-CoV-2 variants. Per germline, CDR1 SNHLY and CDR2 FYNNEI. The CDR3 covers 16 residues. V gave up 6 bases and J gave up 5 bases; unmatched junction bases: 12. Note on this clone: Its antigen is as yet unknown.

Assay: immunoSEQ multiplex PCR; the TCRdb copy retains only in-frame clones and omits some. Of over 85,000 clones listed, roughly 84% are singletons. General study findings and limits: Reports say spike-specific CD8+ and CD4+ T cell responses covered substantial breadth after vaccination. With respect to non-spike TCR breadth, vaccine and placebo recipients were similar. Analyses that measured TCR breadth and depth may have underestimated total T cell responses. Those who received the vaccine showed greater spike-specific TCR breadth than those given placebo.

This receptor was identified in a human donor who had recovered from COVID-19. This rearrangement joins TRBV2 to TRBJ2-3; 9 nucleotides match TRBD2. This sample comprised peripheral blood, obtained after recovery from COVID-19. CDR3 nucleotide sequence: TGTGCCAGCAGGGGTAGCGGGAGTGGGGGAAGAGATACGCAGTATTTT. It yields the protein CASRGSGSGGRDTQYF.